This T cell receptor (beta chain) originates from a study of early T cells in non-severe SARS-CoV-2 infection. One entry per CDR3 protein, called by TCRdb with MiXCR from the 5' RACE reads. The sample comprises around 60,000 distinct CDR3 sequences, roughly an eighth of which are singletons, and less than 4.5% rests with the top ten. This clonotype was counted only a few times. Germline values: CDR1 SNHLY, CDR2 FYNNEI. The CDR3 totals 14 residues. Trimming took 6 bases from V and 9 from J; bases not matched to a gene: 8. This chain links TRBV2 with TRBJ2-1; TRBD2 agrees at 10 bases. This receptor was taken from an adult who was a healthcare worker with PCR-confirmed SARS-CoV-2 infection or an uninfected control (not recorded which). The sequenced sample was whole blood. CDR3 DNA sequence: TGTGCCAGCAGGAAGGAGCGGGAGGGGAGTGAGCAGTTCTTC. Translating gives CASRKEREGSEQFF. Full variable domain (remainder filled in from reference TRBV2 and TRBJ2-1): EPEVTQTPSHQVTQMGQEVILRCVPISNHLYFYWYRQILGQKVEFLVSFYNNEISEKSEIFDDQFSVERPDGSNFTLKIRSTKLEDSAMYFCASRKEREGSEQFFGPGTRLTVL.